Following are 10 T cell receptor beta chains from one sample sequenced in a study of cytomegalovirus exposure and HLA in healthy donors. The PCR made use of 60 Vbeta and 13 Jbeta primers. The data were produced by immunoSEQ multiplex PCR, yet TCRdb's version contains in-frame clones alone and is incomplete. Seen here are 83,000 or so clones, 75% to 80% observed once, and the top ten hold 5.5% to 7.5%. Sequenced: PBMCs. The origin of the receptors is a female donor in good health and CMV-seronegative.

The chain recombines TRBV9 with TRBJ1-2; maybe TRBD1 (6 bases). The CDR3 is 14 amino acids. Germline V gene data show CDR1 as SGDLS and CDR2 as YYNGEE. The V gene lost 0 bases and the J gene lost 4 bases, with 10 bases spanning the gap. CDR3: CASSVATGFYGYTF. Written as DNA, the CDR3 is TGTGCCAGCAGCGTAGCGACAGGTTTCTATGGCTACACCTTC.

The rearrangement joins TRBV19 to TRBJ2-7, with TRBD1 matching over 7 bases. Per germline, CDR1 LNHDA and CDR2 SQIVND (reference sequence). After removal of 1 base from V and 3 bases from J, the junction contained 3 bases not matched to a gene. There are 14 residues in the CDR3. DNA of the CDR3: TGTGCCAGTAGTATAGGAACAGGGGACTACGAGCAGTACTTC. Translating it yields CASSIGTGDYEQYF.

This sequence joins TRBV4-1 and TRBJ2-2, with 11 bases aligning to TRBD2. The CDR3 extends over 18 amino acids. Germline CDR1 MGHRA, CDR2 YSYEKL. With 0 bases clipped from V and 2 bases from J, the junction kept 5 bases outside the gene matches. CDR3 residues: CASSQELAGATNTGELFF. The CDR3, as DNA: TGCGCCAGCAGCCAAGAACTAGCGGGGGCCACTAACACCGGGGAGCTGTTTTTT.

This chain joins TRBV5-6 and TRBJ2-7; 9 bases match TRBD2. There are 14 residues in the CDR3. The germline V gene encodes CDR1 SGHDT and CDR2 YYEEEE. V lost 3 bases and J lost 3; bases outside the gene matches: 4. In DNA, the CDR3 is TGTGCCAGCAGCTCGGGACTAGCAATCTACGAGCAGTACTTC. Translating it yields CASSSGLAIYEQYF.

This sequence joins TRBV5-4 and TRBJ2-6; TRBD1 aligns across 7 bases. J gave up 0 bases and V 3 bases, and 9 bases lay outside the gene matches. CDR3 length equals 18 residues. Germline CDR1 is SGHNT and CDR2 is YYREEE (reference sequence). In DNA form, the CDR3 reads TGTGCCAGCAGCTCCCTCCGGGACAGCGGCTCTGGGGCCAACGTCCTGACTTTC. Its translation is CASSSLRDSGSGANVLTF.

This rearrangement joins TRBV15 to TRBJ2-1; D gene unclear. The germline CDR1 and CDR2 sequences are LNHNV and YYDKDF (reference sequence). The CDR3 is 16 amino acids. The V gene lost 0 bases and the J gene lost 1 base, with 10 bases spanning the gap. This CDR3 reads CATSRDSGNSYNEQFF. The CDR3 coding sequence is TGTGCCACCAGCAGAGATTCCGGTAATTCCTACAATGAGCAGTTCTTC.

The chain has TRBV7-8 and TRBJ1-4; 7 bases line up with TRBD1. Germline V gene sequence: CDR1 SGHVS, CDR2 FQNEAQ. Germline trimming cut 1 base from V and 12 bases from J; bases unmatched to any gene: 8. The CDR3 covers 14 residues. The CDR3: CASSLGTGPWELFF. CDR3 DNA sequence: TGTGCCAGCAGCTTAGGGACAGGTCCGTGGGAACTGTTTTTT.

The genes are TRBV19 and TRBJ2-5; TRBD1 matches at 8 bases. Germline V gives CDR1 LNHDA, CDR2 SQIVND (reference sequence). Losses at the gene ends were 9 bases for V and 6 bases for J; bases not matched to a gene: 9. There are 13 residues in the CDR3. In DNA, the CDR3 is TGTGCCAGCGGTCACAGGGGGTTGCAGACCCAGTACTTC. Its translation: CASGHRGLQTQYF.

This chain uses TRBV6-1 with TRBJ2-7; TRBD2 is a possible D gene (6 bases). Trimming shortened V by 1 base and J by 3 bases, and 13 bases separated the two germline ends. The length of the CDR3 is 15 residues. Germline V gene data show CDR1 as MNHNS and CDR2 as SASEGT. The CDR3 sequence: CASSEGSEGGYEQYF. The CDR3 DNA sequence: TGTGCCAGCAGTGAAGGGTCAGAGGGAGGCTACGAGCAGTACTTC.

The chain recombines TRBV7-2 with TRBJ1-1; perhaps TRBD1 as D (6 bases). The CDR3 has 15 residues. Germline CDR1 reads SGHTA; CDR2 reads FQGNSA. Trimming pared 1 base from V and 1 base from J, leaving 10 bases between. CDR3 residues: CASSLDRVRNTEAFF. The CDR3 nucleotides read TGTGCCAGCAGCTTAGACAGGGTGAGGAACACTGAAGCTTTCTTT. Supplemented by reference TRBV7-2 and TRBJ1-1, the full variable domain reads GAGVSQSPSNKVTEKGKDVELRCDPISGHTALYWYRQSLGQGLEFLIYFQGNSAPDKSGLPSDRFSAERTGGSVSTLTIQRTQQEDSAVYLCASSLDRVRNTEAFFGQGTRLTVV.